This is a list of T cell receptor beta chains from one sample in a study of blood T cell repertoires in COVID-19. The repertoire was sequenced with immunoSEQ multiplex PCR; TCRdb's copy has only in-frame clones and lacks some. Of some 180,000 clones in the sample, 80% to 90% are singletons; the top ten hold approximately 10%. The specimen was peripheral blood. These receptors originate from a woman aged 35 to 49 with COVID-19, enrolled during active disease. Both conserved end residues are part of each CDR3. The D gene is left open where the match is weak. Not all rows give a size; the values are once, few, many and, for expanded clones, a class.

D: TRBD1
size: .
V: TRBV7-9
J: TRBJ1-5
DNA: TGTGCCAGCAGCTCCCAGGGGGGACGAAGCAATCAGCCCCAGCATTTT
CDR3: CASSSQGGRSNQPQHF

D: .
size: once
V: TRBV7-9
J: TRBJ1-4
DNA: TGTGCCAGCAGCTTGTGGGCCACTGCAACTAATGAAAAACTGTTTTTT
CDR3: CASSLWATATNEKLFF

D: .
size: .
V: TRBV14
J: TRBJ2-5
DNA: TGTGCCAGCAGCCTTCTAGACTACCCCCCAATGGAGACCCAGTACTTC
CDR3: CASSLLDYPPMETQYF

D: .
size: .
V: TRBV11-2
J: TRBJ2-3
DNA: TGTGCCAGCAGCTTCTTCGGTGGTGACACAGATACGCAGTATTTT
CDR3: CASSFFGGDTDTQYF

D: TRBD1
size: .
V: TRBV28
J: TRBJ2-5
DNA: TGTGCCAGCAGTTTTAACAGGGGGGTGTACCAAGAGACCCAGTACTTC
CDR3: CASSFNRGVYQETQYF

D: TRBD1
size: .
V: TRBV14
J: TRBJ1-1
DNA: TGTGCCAGCAGCCAAGGAACAGGGGCCAACACTGAAGCTTTCTTT
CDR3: CASSQGTGANTEAFF

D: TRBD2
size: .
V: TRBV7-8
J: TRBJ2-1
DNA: TGTGCCAGCAGCTTACGGCGGGAGGCCCACAATGAGCAGTTCTTC
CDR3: CASSLRREAHNEQFF

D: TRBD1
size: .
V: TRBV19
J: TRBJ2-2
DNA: TGTGCCAGTAGTCCTACGACAGGGGTCGACACCGGGGAGCTGTTTTTT
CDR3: CASSPTTGVDTGELFF

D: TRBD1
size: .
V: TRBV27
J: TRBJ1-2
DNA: TGTGCCAGCAGTCCCTCAGGACAGGTCAGAAACTATGGCTACACCTTC
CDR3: CASSPSGQVRNYGYTF

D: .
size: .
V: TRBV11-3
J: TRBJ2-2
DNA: TGTGCCAGCAGCTTAGTTGCAGGGGCCGGGGAGCTGTTTTTT
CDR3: CASSLVAGAGELFF

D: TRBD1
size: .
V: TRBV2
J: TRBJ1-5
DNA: TGTGCCAGCAGTGATGACAGGGGGGTGGAGGCCCAGCATTTT
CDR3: CASSDDRGVEAQHF

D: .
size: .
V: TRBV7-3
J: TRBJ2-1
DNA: TGTGCCAGCAGCTCGAAGGAGGTAGCGTACAATGAGCAGTTCTTC
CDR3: CASSSKEVAYNEQFF

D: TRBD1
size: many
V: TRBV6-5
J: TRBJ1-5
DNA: TGTGCCAGCAATCTACAGGGGGCCACTCAGCCCCAGCATTTT
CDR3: CASNLQGATQPQHF

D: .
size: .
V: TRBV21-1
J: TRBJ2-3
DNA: TGTGCCCCCCCGAGGACAGATACGCAGTATTTT
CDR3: CAPPRTDTQYF

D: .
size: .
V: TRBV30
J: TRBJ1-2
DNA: TGTGCCTACGAACGTGGGGGCCCCGGGAGCTACACCTTC
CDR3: CAYERGGPGSYTF

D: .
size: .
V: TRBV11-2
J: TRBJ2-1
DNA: TGTGCCAGCAGCTTACAGGGGACAATGAGGATCAATGAGCAGTTCTTC
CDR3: CASSLQGTMRINEQFF

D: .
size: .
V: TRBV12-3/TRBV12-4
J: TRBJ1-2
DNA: TGTGCCAGCAGCCGCGGGGTTCGGGTTGGCTACACCTTC
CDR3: CASSRGVRVGYTF

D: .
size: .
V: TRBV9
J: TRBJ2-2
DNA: TGTGCCAGCAGCTCCAGTGCCCGGACTTCCACCGGGGAGCTGTTTTTT
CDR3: CASSSSARTSTGELFF

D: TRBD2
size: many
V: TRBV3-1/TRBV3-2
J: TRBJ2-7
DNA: TGTGCCAGCACCCTGGGGGTAGCGGGAGCGATATACGAGCAGTACTTC
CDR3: CASTLGVAGAIYEQYF

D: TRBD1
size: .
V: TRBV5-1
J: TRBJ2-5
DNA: TGCGCCAGCAGCTTGGGACAGGGTAAAGAGACCCAGTACTTC
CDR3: CASSLGQGKETQYF

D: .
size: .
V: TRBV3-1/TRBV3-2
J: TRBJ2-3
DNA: TGTGCCAGCAGCCCCAACACAGGGATTGCAGATACGCAGTATTTT
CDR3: CASSPNTGIADTQYF

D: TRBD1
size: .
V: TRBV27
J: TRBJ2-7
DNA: TGTGCCAGCAGTTTCTCCCATGGACAGGGGTTCTACGAGCAGTACTTC
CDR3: CASSFSHGQGFYEQYF

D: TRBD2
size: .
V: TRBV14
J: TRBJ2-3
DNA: TGTGCCAGCAGCCAAGGACCGGGACTAACGACAGATACGCAGTATTTT
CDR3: CASSQGPGLTTDTQYF

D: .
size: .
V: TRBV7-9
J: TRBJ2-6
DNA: TGTGCCAGCAGCCCAAACTCTGGGGCCAACGTCCTGACTTTC
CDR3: CASSPNSGANVLTF

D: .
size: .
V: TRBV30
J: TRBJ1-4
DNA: TGTGCCTGGGCGGGGTCGCTCCTAAATGAAAAACTGTTTTTT
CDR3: CAWAGSLLNEKLFF

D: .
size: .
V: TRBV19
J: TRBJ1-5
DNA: TGTGCCACCACCCCCTCAGGAAGGGAGTTTAATCAGCCCCAGCATTTT
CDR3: CATTPSGREFNQPQHF

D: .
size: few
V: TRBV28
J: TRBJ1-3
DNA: TGTGCCAGCAGCCTGAGGGCGGGTGGAAACACCATATATTTT
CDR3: CASSLRAGGNTIYF

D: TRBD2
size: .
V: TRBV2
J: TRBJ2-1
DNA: TGTGCCAGCAGAGGACTAGCGGGTTCCTACAATGAGCAGTTCTTC
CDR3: CASRGLAGSYNEQFF

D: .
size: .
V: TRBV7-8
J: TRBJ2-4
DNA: TGTGCCAGCAGCGCCGATCAGGGGGAGGTGGTCATTCAGTACTTC
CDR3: CASSADQGEVVIQYF

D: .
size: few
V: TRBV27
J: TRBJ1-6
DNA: TGTGCCAGCAGTCCCCGTGGTTGGGAGCGGAGTTATAATTCACCCCTCCACTTT
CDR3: CASSPRGWERSYNSPLHF

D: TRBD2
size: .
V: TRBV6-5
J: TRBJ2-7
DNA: TGTGCCAGCAGACTAGCGGGAGCCCACGAGCAGTACTTC
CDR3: CASRLAGAHEQYF

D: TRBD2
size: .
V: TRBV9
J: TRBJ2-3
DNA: TGTGCCAGCAGTGACGCGGGGGACCGCATCGATACGCAGTATTTT
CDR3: CASSDAGDRIDTQYF

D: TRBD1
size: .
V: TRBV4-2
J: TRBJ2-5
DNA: TGTGCCAGCAGCCCCGCCCCGGCAGGGGGCGCGGAGACCCAGTACTTC
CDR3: CASSPAPAGGAETQYF

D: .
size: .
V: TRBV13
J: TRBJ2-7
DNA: TGTGCCAGCAGCTACAACAGTTACGAGCAGTACTTC
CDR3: CASSYNSYEQYF

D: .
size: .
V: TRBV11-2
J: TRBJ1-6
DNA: TGTGCCAGCTCTGGGGTGCGGGATTCACCCCTCCACTTT
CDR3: CASSGVRDSPLHF

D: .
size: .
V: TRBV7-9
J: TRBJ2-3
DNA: TGTGCCAGCAGCCCGGCCAGACTCACAGATACGCAGTATTTT
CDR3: CASSPARLTDTQYF

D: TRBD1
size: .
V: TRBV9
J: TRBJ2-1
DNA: TGTGCCAGCAGCGTAGCGGCAGGGGGCCTGGATGAGCAGTTCTTC
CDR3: CASSVAAGGLDEQFF

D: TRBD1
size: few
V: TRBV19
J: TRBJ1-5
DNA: TGTGCCAGTAGTCCAAACAGGGGTCAGCCCCAGCATTTT
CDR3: CASSPNRGQPQHF

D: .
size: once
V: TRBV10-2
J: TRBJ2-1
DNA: TGCGCCAGCAGTGAGTCTGGGACAAACAATGAGCAGTTCTTC
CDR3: CASSESGTNNEQFF

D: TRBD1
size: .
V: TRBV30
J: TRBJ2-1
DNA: TGTGCCTGGGGAGAACAGGGGGTAAACAAGATCTTC
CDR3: CAWGEQGVNKIF

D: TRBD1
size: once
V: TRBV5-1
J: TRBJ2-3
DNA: TGCGCCAGCAGCGGGGAAGGGGGCAGCACAGATACGCAGTATTTT
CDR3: CASSGEGGSTDTQYF

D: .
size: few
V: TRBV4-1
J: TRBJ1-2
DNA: TGCGCCAGCAGCCAAGATCGTCGTGGCTACACCTTC
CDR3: CASSQDRRGYTF

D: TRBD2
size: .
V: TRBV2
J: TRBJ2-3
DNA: TGTGCCCAAGAGCGACTAGCGGGGGCAGATACGCAGTATTTT
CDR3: CAQERLAGADTQYF

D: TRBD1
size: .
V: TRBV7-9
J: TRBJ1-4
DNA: TGTGCCAGCAGCTCGGACAGGGGTGTAGAAAAACTGTTTTTT
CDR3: CASSSDRGVEKLFF

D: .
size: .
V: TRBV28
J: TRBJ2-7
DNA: TGTGCCAGCAGGCTTGGGGGGTATTCCTACGAGCAGTACTTC
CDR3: CASRLGGYSYEQYF

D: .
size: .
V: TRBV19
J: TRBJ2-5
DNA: TGTGCCAGTAGTATGTTGGCCGGGGGAAGGGAGACCCAGTACTTC
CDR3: CASSMLAGGRETQYF

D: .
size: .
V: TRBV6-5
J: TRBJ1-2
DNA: TGTGCCAGCCGTATAGAACCTGGCTACACCTTC
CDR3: CASRIEPGYTF

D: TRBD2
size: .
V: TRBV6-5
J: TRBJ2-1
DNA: TGTGCCAGCAGTTACTCGAGTAGCGGGGGTGGGTTCTTC
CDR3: CASSYSSSGGGFF

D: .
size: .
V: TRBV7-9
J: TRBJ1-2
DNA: TGTGCCAGCAGCTTAGGGCAGGGTGACGGCTACACCTTC
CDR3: CASSLGQGDGYTF

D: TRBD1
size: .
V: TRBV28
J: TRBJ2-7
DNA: TGTGCCAGCAGAACCGGGACAGGAGAGCAGTACTTC
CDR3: CASRTGTGEQYF

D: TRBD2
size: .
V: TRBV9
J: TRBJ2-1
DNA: TGTGCCAGCAGCCCAGAAGCCAGACTAGCCCCAACCAATGAGCAGTTCTTC
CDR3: CASSPEARLAPTNEQFF